These 17 T cell receptor beta chains were all obtained from the same sample, sequenced in a study of brain T cells in children with intractable seizures. TCRdb's table, derived via immunoSEQ multiplex PCR, lists solely in-frame clones and lacks some. The data contain 70,000 to 90,000 clones, around 93% of them singletons. The starting material was peripheral blood, obtained at surgery. These receptors were taken from a boy younger than two with tuberous sclerosis and intractable seizures.

The chain couples TRBV29-1 to TRBJ2-3; TRBD2 agrees at 10 bases. The V gene's germline CDR1 is SQVTM and CDR2 ANQGSEA. Trimming took 2 bases from V and 5 from J; bases not matched to a gene: 4. The CDR3 contains 14 residues. This chain's CDR3 is CSVEPRTSGDTQYF. The CDR3 nucleotides are TGCAGCGTTGAACCGAGGACTAGCGGAGATACGCAGTATTTT.

This clone was counted a few times. The chain has TRBV7-9 and TRBJ2-7; D is unresolved. With 0 bases removed from V and 3 bases from J, the gap between germline ends came to 6 bases. CDR3 length equals 13 residues. CDR1 is SEHNR, CDR2 FQNEAQ, per germline (reference sequence). Written as DNA, the CDR3 is TGTGCCAGCAGCTTAGCGGGGTACTACGAGCAGTACTTC. Translation gives CASSLAGYYEQYF. The full variable domain, in which reference TRBV7-9 and TRBJ2-7 provide the parts outside the CDR3, is DTGVSQNPRHKITKRGQNVTFRCDPISEHNRLYWYRQTLGQGPEFLTYFQNEAQLEKSRLLSDRFSAERPKGSFSTLEIQRTEQGDSAMYLCASSLAGYYEQYFGPGTRLTVT.

This rearrangement joins TRBV28 to TRBJ1-2; D perhaps matches TRBD1 (5 bases). Trimming stripped 3 bases from V and 6 bases from J, with 14 bases between. The CDR3 spans 14 residues. CDR1 and CDR2 from the germline V gene are MDHEN and SYDVKM. For the CDR3, the DNA is TGTGCCAGCAGTTTTTTTAATGGGGCGGATGGCTACACCTTC. It codes for CASSFFNGADGYTF.

This clone was seen just once. The chain's CDR3 is CASSYAVKNEQFF. The CDR3 nucleotides are TGTGCCAGCAGTTACGCGGTCAAGAATGAGCAGTTCTTC. The rearrangement uses TRBV6-5 and TRBJ2-1; no firm D call. The CDR3 sequence is 13 residues long. Trimming took 2 bases from V and 7 from J, leaving 9 bases between them. Germline V CDR1 and CDR2: MNHEY, SVGAGI.

The V gene is TRBV12-3 or TRBV12-4, the J gene TRBJ1-2, with D maybe TRBD1 (6 bases). This CDR3 contains 12 residues. The V end was cut by 0 bases, the J end by 8 bases, with 7 bases between. The CDR3 reads CASSLAGGGYTF. CDR3 bases: TGTGCCAGCAGTTTAGCGGGGGGCGGCTACACCTTC.

The CDR3 DNA reads TGTGCCAGCAGCCAAGCTAAACAAGGACAGGCAAGCTCCTACGAGCAGTACTTC. Protein sequence: CASSQAKQGQASSYEQYF. V usage is TRBV3-1 (or the pseudogene TRBV3-2) and J usage is TRBJ2-7; TRBD1 matches 7 bases. Germline CDR1 is LGHDT and CDR2 is YNNKEL (reference sequence). The trim removed 1 base at V and 0 bases at J, leaving 12 bases unmatched. The CDR3 is 18 residues long.

The chain has TRBV29-1 and TRBJ2-3, with D possibly called TRBD1 or TRBD2 (5 bases each). V lost 6 bases, J lost 1 base, and 11 bases lay in between. The CDR3 has 13 residues. Germline values: CDR1 SQVTM, CDR2 ANQGSEA. DNA for the CDR3: TGCAGCGTGGGGGAGCTAGGCACAGATACGCAGTATTTT. Translation gives CSVGELGTDTQYF.

The rearrangement uses TRBV9 and TRBJ1-4, with D uncertain. V was pared by 0 bases and J by 7 bases, with 4 bases between. This CDR3 is built from 12 residues. Germline CDR1 and CDR2: SGDLS and YYNGEE. The CDR3 loop is CASSVAGEKLFF. The CDR3 DNA follows: TGTGCCAGCAGCGTAGCTGGTGAAAAACTGTTTTTT.

This chain joins TRBV6-4 and TRBJ2-2, with no clear D. Germline V gene sequence: CDR1 MRHNA, CDR2 SNTAGT. The CDR3 is made up of 14 amino acids. V was trimmed by 6 bases and J by 1 base, leaving 9 bases between them. DNA of the CDR3: TGTGCCAGCAGAATAGAAGAGAACACCGGGGAGCTGTTTTTT. It specifies CASRIEENTGELFF.

With regard to this clone: At one end, the junction sequence differs from germline, possibly due to a read error. The chain joins TRBV19 to TRBJ2-7, with a possible D match to TRBD1 (6 bases). The germline gives CDR1 LNHDA, CDR2 SQIVND (reference sequence). The CDR3 has 17 amino acids. The CDR3 nucleotides are TGTGCCATTAGTGTTGATCACAGGGCATGGAAACCCTACGAGCAGTACTTC. Protein sequence: CAISVDHRAWKPYEQYF.

Note on this clone: Other DNA sequences in the sample encode the same CDR3. The DNA for the CDR3 is TGTGCCAGCAGTTATAGGGGTGATTCACCCCTCCACTTT. Protein sequence: CASSYRGDSPLHF. J is TRBJ1-6 and V is TRBV6-5; TRBD1 might be the D (5 bases). V gave up 3 bases and J gave up 8 bases, with 8 bases separating them. The CDR3 has 13 amino acids. The germline gives CDR1 MNHEY, CDR2 SVGAGI.

The chain joins TRBV9 to TRBJ1-3; D remains unclear. The germline V gene has CDR1 SGDLS and CDR2 YYNGEE. Trimming removed 5 bases at V and 4 bases at J, with 13 bases between. There are 14 residues in the CDR3. CDR3 DNA sequence: TGTGCCAGCAGTGGAACGGAGGCGGGAAACACCATATATTTT. Protein product: CASSGTEAGNTIYF.

V gene TRBV6-1 combines with J gene TRBJ1-1; D is uncertain. Germline V CDR1 and CDR2: MNHNS, SASEGT. V was cut by 3 bases and J by 4 bases, with 12 bases left in between. The CDR3 runs to 14 residues. In DNA, the CDR3 is TGTGCCAGCAGTGAGGGAGGGATATCCACTGAAGCTTTCTTT. Translation gives CASSEGGISTEAFF.

This clone was observed a single time. The chain joins TRBV19 to TRBJ1-6; TRBD1 aligns across 7 bases. Germline loops: CDR1 LNHDA, CDR2 SQIVND (reference sequence). The trim removed 3 bases at V and 7 bases at J, leaving 3 bases unmatched. This CDR3 comprises 14 residues. As DNA, the CDR3 is TGTGCCAGTAGTATCGGAGGGGGCAATTCACCCCTCCACTTT. It yields the protein CASSIGGGNSPLHF.

V gene TRBV7-9 combines with J gene TRBJ1-2; D uncertain. CDR1 and CDR2 from the germline V gene are SEHNR and FQNEAQ (reference sequence). V was cut by 2 bases and J by 0 bases, with 4 bases left in between. This CDR3 region has 13 residues. Here the CDR3 reads CASSLNSNYGYTF. DNA for the CDR3: TGTGCCAGCAGCTTAAACTCTAACTATGGCTACACCTTC. The variable domain in full, with the rest retrieved from reference TRBV7-9 and TRBJ1-2, is DTGVSQNPRHKITKRGQNVTFRCDPISEHNRLYWYRQTLGQGPEFLTYFQNEAQLEKSRLLSDRFSAERPKGSFSTLEIQRTEQGDSAMYLCASSLNSNYGYTFGSGTRLTVV.

The rearrangement links TRBV19 to TRBJ2-7, with TRBD2 matching over 13 bases. CDR3 length: 16 amino acids. Germline V gene data show CDR1 as LNHDA and CDR2 as SQIVND (reference sequence). V shed 5 bases and J 2 bases; nucleotides not matched to a gene: 6. The CDR3 region has the DNA TGTGCCAGTAGTCCGAGGACTAGCGGGAGTCCCTACGAGCAGTACTTC. This sequence encodes CASSPRTSGSPYEQYF.

The gene calls are TRBV7-9 and TRBJ1-2; no definite D call. Germline CDR1 reads SEHNR; CDR2 reads FQNEAQ (reference sequence). Trimming pared 5 bases from V and 5 bases from J, leaving 15 bases between. This CDR3 is built from 14 residues. CDR3 DNA sequence: TGTGCCAGCAGCGCCACGGGGTTCTGGTATGGCTACACCTTC. Translating it yields CASSATGFWYGYTF.